These 18 T cell receptor beta chains came from one sample sequenced in a study of vaccination and CD4 T cells after COVID-19. No antigen is known for these receptors. Treatment indicated: approximately 9-day PBMC culture with coronavirus spike peptide pools or control peptides (ViraFEST assay). The Oncomine TCR Beta short-read assay generated sequence data from the DNA of cultured CD4+ T cells. TCRdb passed the PCR reads through MiXCR, listing each CDR3 protein once. The table shows some 10,000 distinct CDR3 sequences, with 22% occurring only once. The sample in question was CD4+ T cells from blood, cultured in vitro, obtained after SARS-CoV-2 vaccination. These receptors were taken from a human donor who had recovered from COVID-19.

This clonotype was observed a few times. This chain links TRBV11-3 with TRBJ2-1; TRBD2 aligns across 14 bases. The CDR3 spans 17 residues. Losses at the gene ends were 4 bases for V and 8 bases for J; bases not matched to a gene: 10. The germline CDR1 and CDR2 sequences are SGHNT and YENEEA. CDR3 sequence reads: CASSSHGLAGGPDEQFF. CDR3 bases: TGTGCCAGCAGCTCCCATGGACTAGCGGGAGGCCCGGATGAGCAGTTCTTC.

V gene TRBV7-2 combines with J gene TRBJ2-7; 7 nucleotides align to TRBD2. CDR1 and CDR2 from the germline V gene are SGHTA and FQGNSA. The CDR3 spans 18 residues. Trimming removed 5 bases from V and 0 bases from J; junction bases left unmatched: 16. Written as DNA, the CDR3 is TGTGCCAGCAGCCTGGGGATGGCGGGAGATCGTAGCTCCTACGAGCAGTACTTC. It codes for CASSLGMAGDRSSYEQYF.

This clonotype was seen only a few times. The chain employs TRBV28 and TRBJ2-2, with D tentatively TRBD1 or TRBD2 (5 bases each). Trimming stripped 3 bases from V and 4 bases from J, with 12 bases between. The CDR3 is 15 residues long. Germline V gene sequence: CDR1 MDHEN, CDR2 SYDVKM. The CDR3 is CASSFGWGSTGELFF. The CDR3 DNA reads as TGTGCCAGCAGTTTTGGGTGGGGGAGCACCGGGGAGCTGTTTTTT. The variable domain in full, completed from reference TRBV28 and TRBJ2-2, reads DVKVTQSSRYLVKRTGEKVFLECVQDMDHENMFWYRQDPGLGLRLIYFSYDVKMKEKGDIPEGYSVSREKKERFSLILESASTNQTSMYLCASSFGWGSTGELFFGEGSRLTVL.

V is TRBV27 and J is TRBJ2-6; no clear D. The length of the CDR3 is 14 residues. The V end lost 7 bases, the J end lost 1 base, and 8 bases lay between the germline ends. CDR1 and CDR2 from the germline V gene are MNHEY and SMNVEV (reference sequence). The CDR3 here is CASTGGSGANVLTF. The CDR3, as DNA: TGTGCCAGCACAGGCGGATCTGGGGCCAACGTCCTGACTTTC.

This clonotype was seen a handful of times. The chain has TRBV11-2 and TRBJ1-1; unclear D gene. The V gene lost 4 bases and the J gene lost 10 bases, with 19 bases spanning the gap. The CDR3 contains 14 residues. In germline, CDR1 is SGHAT, CDR2 FQNNGV. Here the CDR3 DNA reads TGTGCCAGCAGCTCCTACGAGGGAATTCTTGGAGCTTTCTTT. It specifies CASSSYEGILGAFF. The full variable domain, its missing parts supplied by reference TRBV11-2 and TRBJ1-1, is EAGVAQSPRYKIIEKRQSVAFWCNPISGHATLYWYQQILGQGPKLLIQFQNNGVVDDSQLPKDRFSAERLKGVDSTLKIQPAKLEDSAVYLCASSSYEGILGAFFGQGTRLTVV.

This chain links TRBV7-2 with TRBJ2-5, with a weak D call TRBD1 (5 bases). CDR1 is SGHTA, CDR2 FQGNSA, per germline. The CDR3 length is 14 residues. The V gene lost 2 bases and the J gene lost 5 bases, with 12 bases spanning the gap. The CDR3 region has the DNA TGTGCCAGCAGCTTACTTGGAGCAGGGGAGACCCAGTACTTC. Its translation is CASSLLGAGETQYF.

The V and J genes are TRBV28 and TRBJ2-7; TRBD1 matches at 8 bases. Germline CDR1 reads MDHEN; CDR2 reads SYDVKM. V lost 9 bases, J lost 4 bases, and 8 bases stayed unmatched. The CDR3 has 13 residues. The CDR3 loop reads CASLGTGWYEQYF. DNA of the CDR3: TGTGCCAGTCTCGGGACAGGTTGGTACGAGCAGTACTTC.

By proportion, this clonotype is medium-sized. The chain uses TRBV7-2 and TRBJ1-2, with D tentatively TRBD1 (5 bases). Germline-derived CDR1 and CDR2 are SGHTA and FQGNSA. The V gene lost 5 bases and the J gene lost 1 base, with 11 bases spanning the gap. The length of the CDR3 is 14 residues. CDR3 sequence (DNA): TGTGCCAGCAGCCCCCGGGGCCTTAACTATGGCTACACCTTC. Encoded protein: CASSPRGLNYGYTF.

This clonotype was counted between two and nine times. This chain links TRBV21-1 with TRBJ2-3; the DNA was not compared with TRBD1, the D call given in the table. TRBV21-1 is noted as a pseudogene. The CDR3 totals 13 residues. The CDR3 nucleotides read TGTGCCAGCAGCAAAGTGGAAGCCGGGACGCAGTATTTT. Translation: CASSKVEAGTQYF.

This clonotype showed up just a few times. This rearrangement joins TRBV6-2 or TRBV6-3 to TRBJ1-1; D is uncertain. This CDR3 is built from 14 residues. With 4 bases removed from V and 5 bases from J, the gap between germline ends came to 14 bases. From germline, CDR1 is MNHEY and CDR2 SVGEGT. CDR3 sequence (DNA): TGTGCCAGCAGTTCCCTCAGGAGGAGAACTGAAGCTTTCTTT. It codes for CASSSLRRRTEAFF.

The chain is built from TRBV7-9 and TRBJ2-7; the match to TRBD1 covers 9 bases. The ends lost 1 base at V and 2 bases at J; junction bases unmatched: 3. This CDR3 has 15 amino acids. Germline CDR1 SEHNR, CDR2 FQNEAQ (reference sequence). The CDR3 region is CASSLGGTGTYEQYF. The CDR3 region has the DNA TGTGCCAGCAGCTTAGGGGGGACAGGGACCTACGAGCAGTACTTC.

This clonotype is termed medium-sized (0.01 to 0.1%). This chain links TRBV19 with TRBJ1-1, with a weak D call TRBD1 (6 bases). Germline V CDR1 and CDR2: LNHDA, SQIVND (reference sequence). The CDR3 extends over 14 amino acids. V was shortened by 8 bases and J by 0 bases, with 13 bases between the two germline ends. The CDR3 DNA follows: TGTGCCAGTCAATACAGGGAGATGAACACTGAAGCTTTCTTT. The encoded protein is CASQYREMNTEAFF.

V usage is TRBV5-6 and J usage is TRBJ1-2; 7 bases align to TRBD1. J gave up 7 bases and V 4 bases, and 10 bases lay outside the gene matches. Germline values: CDR1 SGHDT, CDR2 YYEEEE. CDR3 length: 14 residues. In DNA form, the CDR3 reads TGTGCCAGCAGCCCTTACGACAGGGCAGGTGGCTACACCTTC. Its protein product is CASSPYDRAGGYTF.

This clonotype appeared a few times. This chain links TRBV29-1 with TRBJ1-2; the D gene is possibly TRBD1 (5 bases). CDR3 length equals 12 residues. The V end lost 6 bases, the J end lost 0 bases, and 8 bases lay between the germline ends. The germline V gene has CDR1 SQVTM and CDR2 ANQGSEA. The CDR3 DNA is TGCAGCGTGTCAGGGACTAACTATGGCTACACCTTC. Translating it yields CSVSGTNYGYTF.

This clonotype has more than one count but fewer than ten. This chain uses TRBV7-9 with TRBJ2-7; 12 nucleotides align to TRBD1. The CDR3 covers 15 residues. After removal of 2 bases from V and 7 bases from J, the junction contained 6 bases not matched to a gene. Germline values: CDR1 SEHNR, CDR2 FQNEAQ (reference sequence). CDR3 in amino acids: CASSLMGQGAREQYF. As DNA, the CDR3 is TGTGCCAGCAGCTTAATGGGACAGGGGGCGCGAGAGCAGTACTTC.

V and J are TRBV12-3 or TRBV12-4 and TRBJ2-5; D gene ambiguous. The CDR3 spans 13 residues. Trimming took off 3 bases at V and 5 bases at J, with 10 bases between the two ends. CDR3 in DNA: TGTGCCAGCAGTTTCCTGCGTGGGGAGACCCAGTACTTC. Its translation: CASSFLRGETQYF.

The chain carries TRBV2 and TRBJ1-2, with 7 bases fitting TRBD1. The CDR3 loop spans 15 amino acids. Looked up from germline, CDR1 is SNHLY and CDR2 is FYNNEI. Trimming took 10 bases from V and 3 from J; bases not matched to a gene: 14. CDR3 in DNA: TGTGCCAATGACAGGGAGAGGCGCTTGGACTATGGCTACACCTTC. It translates to CANDRERRLDYGYTF.

The V call is TRBV6-2 or TRBV6-3, the J call TRBJ2-1; 13 nucleotides match TRBD2. The CDR3 totals 16 residues. With 5 bases clipped from V and 4 bases from J, the junction kept 5 bases outside the gene matches. CDR1 MNHEY and CDR2 SVGEGT come from the germline V gene. CDR3 bases: TGTGCCAGCAGTCCGAGGACTAGCGGGGGATACAATGAGCAGTTCTTC. Amino acids: CASSPRTSGGYNEQFF.